These 4 T cell receptor beta chains share one sample of origin, sequenced in a study of cytomegalovirus exposure and HLA in healthy donors. Both 60 Vbeta primers and 13 Jbeta primers went into the PCR. The method was immunoSEQ multiplex PCR; TCRdb's version includes in-frame clones alone and lacks a portion of them. The sample contains around 170,000 clones, 82% of which appear only once. Input material: PBMCs. The receptor source for this set is a woman younger than 30 in good health and CMV-seronegative.

The chain couples TRBV7-2 to TRBJ2-3, with 10 nucleotides matching TRBD2. CDR1 and CDR2 from the germline V gene are SGHTA and FQGNSA. V was pared by 5 bases and J by 5 bases, with 7 bases of the junction left unmatched. The CDR3 length is 15 residues. CDR3 in DNA: TGTGCCAGCAGCCCTCTAGCGGGAGCTAGAGATACGCAGTATTTT. It is translated as CASSPLAGARDTQYF.

The J gene is TRBJ1-3, the V gene TRBV4-2, with TRBD1 matching over 7 bases. Losses at the gene ends were 1 base for V and 0 bases for J; bases not matched to a gene: 3. This CDR3 is 16 amino acids long. Germline V gene lookup returns CDR1 LGHNA and CDR2 YNFKEQ. Here the CDR3 reads CASSQGDSYSGNTIYF. CDR3 nucleotides: TGTGCCAGCAGCCAAGGGGACAGTTACTCTGGAAACACCATATATTTT.

The gene calls are TRBV6-1 and TRBJ2-5; D may be TRBD1 (5 bases). The end of the DNA is better explained by TRBJ2-7, so the J call may be wrong. The CDR3 is made up of 12 amino acids. The germline gives CDR1 MNHNS, CDR2 SASEGT. CDR3 amino acids: CASSDDSYEQYF. CDR3 DNA sequence: TGTGCCAGCAGTGATGACAGCTACGAGCAGTACTTC.

This chain connects TRBV7-3 to TRBJ2-1; 8 bases are shared with TRBD2. Germline V lookup: CDR1 SGHTA, CDR2 FQGTGA. The CDR3 extends over 17 amino acids. V dropped 0 bases and J dropped 7; count of bases not matched to a gene: 11. The CDR3 loop reads CASSLTPRAGGGNEQFF. CDR3 DNA: TGTGCCAGCAGCTTAACCCCCAGGGCGGGAGGTGGGAATGAGCAGTTCTTC.